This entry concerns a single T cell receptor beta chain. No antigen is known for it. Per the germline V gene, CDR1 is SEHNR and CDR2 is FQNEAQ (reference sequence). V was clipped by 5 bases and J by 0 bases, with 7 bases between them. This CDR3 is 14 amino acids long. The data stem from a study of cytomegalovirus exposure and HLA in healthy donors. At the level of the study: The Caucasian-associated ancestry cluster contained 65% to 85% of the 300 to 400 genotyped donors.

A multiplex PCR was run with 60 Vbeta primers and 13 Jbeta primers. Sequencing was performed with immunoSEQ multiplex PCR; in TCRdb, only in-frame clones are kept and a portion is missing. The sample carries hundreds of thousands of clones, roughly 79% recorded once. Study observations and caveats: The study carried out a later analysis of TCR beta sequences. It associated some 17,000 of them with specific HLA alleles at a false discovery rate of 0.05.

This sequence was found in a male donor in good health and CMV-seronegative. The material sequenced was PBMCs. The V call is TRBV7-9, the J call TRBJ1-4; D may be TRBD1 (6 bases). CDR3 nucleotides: TGTGCCAGCAGCCGACAGGCAACTAATGAAAAACTGTTTTTT. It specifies CASSRQATNEKLFF. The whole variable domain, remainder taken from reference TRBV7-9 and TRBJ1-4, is DTGVSQNPRHKITKRGQNVTFRCDPISEHNRLYWYRQTLGQGPEFLTYFQNEAQLEKSRLLSDRFSAERPKGSFSTLEIQRTEQGDSAMYLCASSRQATNEKLFFGSGTQLSVL.